This T cell receptor (beta chain) was captured by sequencing in a study of blood T cell repertoires in COVID-19. Study-wide background: COVID-19 samples, acute and convalescent, were from the United States, Italy and Spain. T cells, B-cell-depleted T cells, or PBMCs supplied cDNA or gDNA.

This CDR3 spans 12 amino acids. From germline, CDR1 is SNHLY and CDR2 FYNNEI. Study processing details: Amplification from reference gene primers served as the basis for estimated nucleated cell counts. Generated by immunoSEQ multiplex PCR, the TCRdb table keeps only in-frame clones and is missing some. Clone size and the V and J calls come from that table; the DNA yielded D and trimming. This repertoire shows fewer than 350,000 clones, nearly 90% found once; its top ten account for almost 9.5%. The sequencing sample was made of peripheral blood. The receptor was derived from a young man with active or convalescent COVID-19. This chain joins TRBV2 and TRBJ1-4, with 8 bases identical to TRBD1. CDR3 loop: CAAQGANEKLFF. The CDR3 DNA reads as TGTGCTGCCCAGGGGGCGAATGAAAAACTGTTTTTT.